A selection of T cell receptor beta chains follows, all from one sample in a study of blood T cell repertoires in COVID-19. Assay used: immunoSEQ multiplex PCR; TCRdb lists only in-frame clones, some missing. Among 150,000 to 190,000 clones listed, 84% were seen once. Sequenced input: peripheral blood. These receptors came from a woman in her fifties or sixties with acute or convalescent COVID-19. CDR3s include the opening cysteine and the closing phenylalanine or tryptophan. D genes are given only for firm matches. Expanded clones get a size class; other rows say once, few or many, or leave the size out.

TRBV30	TRBJ2-7	-	once	CAWSVGGDAYEQYF	TGTGCCTGGAGTGTCGGAGGGGACGCCTACGAGCAGTACTTC
TRBV7-2	TRBJ2-5	TRBD2	-	CASSFPGGLAGGRGETQYF	TGTGCCAGCAGCTTCCCCGGGGGGCTAGCGGGGGGCCGAGGGGAGACCCAGTACTTC
TRBV28	TRBJ2-7	-	-	CASSPGDWSSYEQYF	TGTGCCAGCAGCCCCGGGGACTGGAGCTCCTACGAGCAGTACTTC
TRBV7-3	TRBJ2-1	-	-	CASSFAPGSVLLFF	-
TRBV15	TRBJ1-5	-	-	CATRDRDGNQPQHF	TGTGCCACCCGAGACAGAGATGGCAATCAGCCCCAGCATTTT
TRBV25-1	TRBJ1-2	TRBD1	-	CASSEGGTGDSYGYTF	TGTGCCAGCAGTGAGGGAGGGACAGGCGATTCTTATGGCTACACCTTC
TRBV9	TRBJ2-2	TRBD2	-	CASSVASGLAGFANTGELFF	TGTGCCAGCAGCGTAGCTTCGGGACTAGCGGGATTCGCGAACACCGGGGAGCTGTTTTTT
TRBV18	TRBJ2-2	TRBD1	-	CASSLDRGVNTGELFF	TGTGCCAGCTCACTGGACAGGGGGGTGAACACCGGGGAGCTGTTTTTT
TRBV19	TRBJ2-2	TRBD1	-	CASTGQVAGELFF	TGTGCCAGTACCGGACAGGTCGCCGGGGAGCTGTTTTTT
TRBV7-8	TRBJ2-7	TRBD2	-	CASSRGGRNDGKSYEQYF	TGTGCCAGCAGCCGTGGCGGGAGAAACGATGGGAAGTCCTACGAGCAGTACTTC
TRBV7-8	TRBJ1-5	-	-	CASSLGQNNQPQHF	TGTGCCAGCAGCTTAGGACAGAACAATCAGCCCCAGCATTTT
TRBV10-3	TRBJ1-5	TRBD1	once	CAIRATGGADQPQHF	TGTGCCATCAGAGCGACAGGGGGCGCGGATCAGCCCCAGCATTTT
TRBV9	TRBJ2-2	TRBD2	-	CASSVGLAANTGELFF	TGTGCCAGCAGCGTCGGCCTAGCGGCCAACACCGGGGAGCTGTTTTTT
TRBV12-3/TRBV12-4	TRBJ1-1	-	-	CASSPLGGTEAFF	TGTGCCAGCAGTCCTTTAGGGGGCACTGAAGCTTTCTTT
TRBV24-1	TRBJ2-3	-	-	CATSDPGTRVDTQYF	TGTGCCACCAGTGATCCGGGGACACGGGTGGATACGCAGTATTTT
TRBV2	TRBJ2-2	TRBD1	-	CASRVDRGNTGELFF	TGTGCCAGCAGAGTGGACAGGGGTAACACCGGGGAGCTGTTTTTT
TRBV5-6	TRBJ1-6	TRBD1	-	CASSYRQGVSPLHF	TGTGCCAGCAGCTATCGACAGGGGGTCTCACCCCTCCACTTT
TRBV18	TRBJ2-1	TRBD1	-	CASSRLQGAEVKDEQFF	TGTGCCAGCTCGCGACTACAGGGGGCAGAAGTAAAGGATGAGCAGTTCTTC